This TCR beta chain was identified during a study of blood T cells in healthy people across ages. This clonotype was picked up a small number of times. It was with a sample-barcoded 5' primer and a J-beta primer mix that a second PCR of roughly 6 to 12 cycles was run. TCRdb processed the 5' RACE reads anew with MiXCR; each CDR3 protein has one entry. The table shows around 800,000 distinct CDR3 sequences, with roughly 24% occurring only once. Germline CDR1 reads DFQATT; CDR2 reads SNEGSKA (reference sequence). Trimming cost V 0 bases and J 4 bases, with 13 bases left between them. This CDR3 spans 14 amino acids. These data were also reused for a study on T cells of mothers and their children. That report adds: Related and unrelated pairs show TCR recombination output that thymic selection shapes similarly.

The source is a boy between 10 and 17 years old in good health. The sequencing input was blood. The V and J genes are TRBV20-1 and TRBJ2-7; the D call may be TRBD1 or TRBD2 (5 bases each). CDR3 nucleotides: TGCAGTGCTAGAGAAGCCGGGACCGATTACGAGCAGTACTTC. Protein sequence: CSAREAGTDYEQYF.